A single sample gave rise to the 29 T cell receptor beta chains below, sequenced in a study of OX40 agonist ivuxolimab in advanced cancers. Libraries were prepared by immunoSEQ multiplex PCR; TCRdb keeps only in-frame clonotypes and omits some of them. The table has roughly 80,000 clones, around 85% seen once. The input for sequencing was CD4+ or CD8+ T cells sorted from blood, taken in a trial of the OX40 agonist ivuxolimab. Source of these receptors: an adult with an advanced solid tumor such as melanoma, head and neck, liver or kidney cancer.

This chain joins TRBV9 and TRBJ2-1; D uncertain. This CDR3 has 13 amino acids. Germline lookup yields CDR1 SGDLS and CDR2 YYNGEE. Trimming left V 1 base short and J 11 bases short, with 13 bases between. The CDR3 nucleotides are TGTGCCAGCAGCGTACGCACACTGGGGAAGCAGTTCTTC. Protein product: CASSVRTLGKQFF.

CDR3 in amino acids: CASSNAWELAIPNTGELFF. The DNA of the CDR3 is TGTGCCAGTAGTAATGCATGGGAACTAGCAATTCCGAACACCGGGGAGCTGTTTTTT. The chain links TRBV19 to TRBJ2-2; D may be TRBD2 (6 bases). CDR3 size: 19 residues. Trimming took 4 bases from V and 0 from J, leaving 21 bases between them. Germline V gene sequence: CDR1 LNHDA, CDR2 SQIVND (reference sequence).

The rearrangement links TRBV28 to TRBJ1-4; D remains unclear. This CDR3 is 17 amino acids long. Germline V gene data show CDR1 as MDHEN and CDR2 as SYDVKM. V was clipped by 3 bases and J by 0 bases, with 14 bases between them. The CDR3 region has the DNA TGTGCCAGCAGTTTTGGAAGGGCACCCCCAACTAATGAAAAACTGTTTTTT. Residues: CASSFGRAPPTNEKLFF.

V and J are TRBV6-1 and TRBJ2-1, with a tentative D call TRBD1 (5 bases). The CDR3 has 14 residues. V was pared by 0 bases and J by 10 bases, with 13 bases between. CDR1 and CDR2 from the germline V gene are MNHNS and SASEGT. In DNA, the CDR3 is TGTGCCAGCAGTGAAGCGGGCCAGGGTGGCGAGCAGTTCTTC. This translates into CASSEAGQGGEQFF.

The chain joins TRBV7-9 to TRBJ1-5; possibly TRBD1 for D (6 bases). This CDR3 is built from 17 residues. The germline V gene has CDR1 SEHNR and CDR2 FQNEAQ (reference sequence). V lost 3 bases, J lost 4 bases, and 19 bases lay in between. The CDR3 coding sequence is TGTGCCAGCAGCTTTAGAAGCCCCAGGGGTAGTAATCAGCCCCAGCATTTT. The encoded protein is CASSFRSPRGSNQPQHF.

The chain combines TRBV18 with TRBJ2-3; the D gene is possibly TRBD2 (5 bases). The CDR3 has 12 amino acids. The V end lost 6 bases, the J end lost 6 bases, and 10 bases lay between the germline ends. Per the germline V gene, CDR1 is KGHSH and CDR2 is LQKENI. In DNA, the CDR3 is TGTGCCAGCTCCCTGAGAGGGGATACGCAGTATTTT. Amino acid sequence: CASSLRGDTQYF.

This chain joins TRBV18 and TRBJ2-5; 7 bases map to TRBD2. V trimming: 3 bases; J trimming: 4 bases; junction bases outside the gene matches: 8. The V gene's germline CDR1 is KGHSH and CDR2 LQKENI. The CDR3 contains 15 residues. CDR3 amino acids: CASSPRGGEGETQYF. The CDR3, as DNA: TGTGCCAGCTCACCTCGGGGAGGGGAAGGAGAGACCCAGTACTTC.

The chain recombines TRBV9 with TRBJ1-5; unclear D gene. Germline values: CDR1 SGDLS, CDR2 YYNGEE. Between the trimmed V and J ends, which lost 0 bases and 4 bases, there was a span of 11 bases. The CDR3 contains 15 residues. Written as DNA, the CDR3 is TGTGCCAGCAGCGTAGATGGGTGGAAGAATCAGCCCCAGCATTTT. Protein: CASSVDGWKNQPQHF. The full variable domain, with the rest looked up from reference TRBV9 and TRBJ1-5, is DSGVTQTPKHLITATGQRVTLRCSPRSGDLSVYWYQQSLDQGLQFLIQYYNGEERAKGNILERFSAQQFPDLHSELNLSSLELGDSALYFCASSVDGWKNQPQHFGDGTRLSIL.

V gene TRBV5-4 combines with J gene TRBJ1-1, with D possibly TRBD1 on 6 matching bases. The CDR3 length is 14 residues. Germline lookup yields CDR1 SGHNT and CDR2 YYREEE (reference sequence). Trimming left V 4 bases short and J 6 bases short, with 16 bases between. The CDR3 sequence is CASSLTQGWAEAFF. The CDR3 DNA sequence: TGTGCCAGCAGCCTTACCCAGGGGTGGGCTGAAGCTTTCTTT.

V is TRBV7-2 and J is TRBJ2-1; the match to TRBD2 covers 15 bases. Trimming removed 4 bases from V and 6 bases from J; junction bases left unmatched: 1. The CDR3 spans 15 residues. Germline V gene sequence: CDR1 SGHTA, CDR2 FQGNSA. The CDR3: CASSWTSGGANEQFF. The CDR3 DNA sequence: TGTGCCAGCAGCTGGACTAGCGGGGGGGCCAATGAGCAGTTCTTC.

This sequence joins TRBV19 and TRBJ1-1, with D possibly being TRBD1 (5 bases). V gave up 5 bases and J gave up 1 base, with 11 bases separating them. Germline values: CDR1 LNHDA, CDR2 SQIVND (reference sequence). This CDR3 has 14 residues. The CDR3 DNA sequence: TGTGCCAGTAGTCCCGGGGCAGCGAACACTGAAGCTTTCTTT. It encodes CASSPGAANTEAFF.

The J gene is TRBJ1-6, the V gene TRBV5-4; 7 bases map to TRBD1. The CDR3 consists of 14 residues. The V and J ends lost 0 bases and 11 bases, in that order; junction bases with no gene match: 5. Germline CDR1 SGHNT, CDR2 YYREEE (reference sequence). CDR3 nucleotide sequence: TGTGCCAGCAGCTTGGGACAGGGAGCTACACCCCTCCACTTT. It codes for CASSLGQGATPLHF. Full variable domain (remainder filled in from reference TRBV5-4 and TRBJ1-6): ETGVTQSPTHLIKTRGQQVTLRCSSQSGHNTVSWYQQALGQGPQFIFQYYREEENGRGNFPPRFSGLQFPNYSSELNVNALELDDSALYLCASSLGQGATPLHFGNGTRLTVT.

This rearrangement joins TRBV23-1 to TRBJ2-2; a possible D gene is TRBD2 (6 bases). TRBV23-1 is labeled an ORF, and its function is uncertain. The V gene lost 6 bases and the J gene lost 5 bases, with 16 bases spanning the gap. This CDR3 spans 15 amino acids. The CDR3 DNA sequence: TGCGCCAGCAGAAGGGGCTGGGGAGGAACCGGGGAGCTGTTTTTT. Its protein product is CASRRGWGGTGELFF.

The rearrangement links TRBV11-2 to TRBJ1-2; possibly TRBD1 for D (6 bases). The CDR3 runs to 14 residues. Germline values: CDR1 SGHAT, CDR2 FQNNGV. The germline V and J ends were trimmed by 5 bases and 4 bases, with 14 bases remaining between them. CDR3 DNA: TGTGCCAGCAGCCGTAGACAGGCGCTCTATGGCTACACCTTC. It translates to CASSRRQALYGYTF.

With respect to this clone: In the same sample, other DNA sequences code for this CDR3. The chain has TRBV19 and TRBJ2-1, with no clear D. Between the trimmed V and J ends, which lost 5 bases and 7 bases, there was a span of 6 bases. CDR1 and CDR2 (germline): LNHDA, SQIVND (reference sequence). The CDR3 spans 11 residues. The DNA for the CDR3 is TGTGCCAGTAGTCGGTGGAATGAGCAGTTCTTC. This gives the protein CASSRWNEQFF.

This chain uses TRBV29-1 with TRBJ2-1, with D possibly being TRBD1 (6 bases). The germline V gene encodes CDR1 SQVTM and CDR2 ANQGSEA. V was trimmed by 7 bases and J by 8 bases, leaving 18 bases between them. The CDR3 extends over 13 amino acids. The CDR3 spells CSAPPMGQHEQFF. CDR3 coding DNA: TGCAGCGCCCCCCCCATGGGACAACATGAGCAGTTCTTC.

This clone was seen only once. The chain combines TRBV19 with TRBJ2-7; D is perhaps TRBD1 or TRBD2 (5 bases each). The CDR3 has 13 amino acids. Germline CDR1 and CDR2: LNHDA and SQIVND (reference sequence). Trimming cost V 5 bases and J 4 bases, with 12 bases left between them. The CDR3 sequence: CASSRDGRYEQYF. CDR3 nucleotide sequence: TGTGCCAGTAGTCGGGACGGTAGGTACGAGCAGTACTTC. The whole variable domain, remainder taken from reference TRBV19 and TRBJ2-7, is DGGITQSPKYLFRKEGQNVTLSCEQNLNHDAMYWYRQDPGQGLRLIYYSQIVNDFQKGDIAEGYSVSREKKESFPLTVTSAQKNPTAFYLCASSRDGRYEQYFGPGTRLTVT.

The chain links TRBV29-1 to TRBJ1-1; a possible D gene is TRBD1 (6 bases). Germline assignment: CDR1 SQVTM and CDR2 ANQGSEA. The CDR3 is 15 residues long. V was pared by 0 bases and J by 2 bases, with 13 bases between. Here the CDR3 DNA reads TGCAGCGTTGAAGAAGTTTCGGACAGCAACACTGAAGCTTTCTTT. This codes for CSVEEVSDSNTEAFF.

This clone has only one observation. The V call is TRBV10-3, the J call TRBJ1-2; a weak D match, TRBD1 (5 bases). The CDR3 length is 14 residues. Germline V gene lookup returns CDR1 ENHRY and CDR2 SYGVKD. Trimming stripped 6 bases from V and 3 bases from J, with 14 bases between. CDR3 in amino acids: CAISRDQWDYGYTF. CDR3 bases: TGTGCCATCAGCCGGGACCAGTGGGACTATGGCTACACCTTC.

The gene calls are TRBV5-4 and TRBJ1-5, with 8 bases matching TRBD1. Trimming cost V 4 bases and J 7 bases; bases outside gene matches: 4. Germline CDR1 and CDR2: SGHNT and YYREEE (reference sequence). The length of the CDR3 is 13 residues. The CDR3 DNA reads as TGTGCCAGCAGCCAGGACAGGGCCCAGCCCCAGCATTTT. Translating it yields CASSQDRAQPQHF.

The gene calls are TRBV19 and TRBJ1-4; the D is unclear. The V gene lost 5 bases and the J gene lost 4 bases, with 20 bases spanning the gap. Germline-derived CDR1 and CDR2 are LNHDA and SQIVND (reference sequence). The CDR3 has 17 amino acids. Here the CDR3 DNA reads TGTGCCAGTAGTTTATCCCTCCGGGGAGGTCTTAATGAAAAACTGTTTTTT. It translates to CASSLSLRGGLNEKLFF.

The chain couples TRBV7-2 to TRBJ2-1; D possibly corresponds to TRBD2 (6 bases). V lost 3 bases, J lost 7 bases, and 16 bases lay in between. The CDR3 extends over 15 amino acids. Germline assignment: CDR1 SGHTA and CDR2 FQGNSA. The CDR3 loop reads CASSFRRGRENEQFF. The CDR3, as DNA: TGTGCCAGCAGCTTCAGGCGGGGCCGAGAAAATGAGCAGTTCTTC.

The chain is built from TRBV7-3 and TRBJ1-2, with TRBD1 as a possible D gene (5 bases). CDR3 length equals 14 residues. Trimming pared 5 bases from V and 2 bases from J, leaving 12 bases between. Looked up from germline, CDR1 is SGHTA and CDR2 is FQGTGA. The CDR3 DNA sequence: TGTGCCAGCAGCCCCTCGACAGAGAACTATGGCTACACCTTC. Its protein product is CASSPSTENYGYTF.

The V and J genes are TRBV21-1 and TRBJ2-1; the D call in the table, TRBD1, was not verified against the DNA. TRBV21-1 is deemed a pseudogene. CDR3 length: 14 residues. The CDR3 DNA is TGTGCCAGCAGCGACAGAAGCTCCTACAATGAGCAGTTCTTC. It codes for CASSDRSSYNEQFF.

V usage is TRBV7-2 and J usage is TRBJ2-5, with D possibly being TRBD2 (5 bases). Trimming pared 7 bases from V and 3 bases from J, leaving 18 bases between. Germline CDR1 and CDR2: SGHTA and FQGNSA. The CDR3 extends over 15 amino acids. CDR3 residues: CASKLQTGKKETQYF. The CDR3 nucleotides read TGTGCCAGCAAACTCCAGACGGGGAAGAAAGAGACCCAGTACTTC.

The chain couples TRBV7-2 to TRBJ2-1, with D possibly matching TRBD2 (7 bases). CDR1 and CDR2 from the germline V gene are SGHTA and FQGNSA. Trimming cost V 5 bases and J 1 base, with 18 bases left between them. CDR3 length equals 17 residues. The CDR3 protein is CASSQQIGGRSYNEQFF. CDR3 coding DNA: TGTGCCAGCAGCCAACAGATCGGGGGGCGATCCTACAATGAGCAGTTCTTC.

V usage is TRBV7-9 and J usage is TRBJ1-4; TRBD1 matches at 7 bases. CDR3 length: 15 residues. J lost 6 bases, V lost 4 bases, and 8 bases had no gene match. The germline V gene has CDR1 SEHNR and CDR2 FQNEAQ (reference sequence). CDR3 DNA sequence: TGTGCCAGCAGCTCCGACAGGGTGGGGGATGAAAAACTGTTTTTT. Its translation is CASSSDRVGDEKLFF.

This clone was counted ten times or more. This CDR3 is CASSPPARTSYEQYF. In nucleotides, the CDR3 is TGTGCCAGCTCACCACCGGCCAGGACTTCCTACGAGCAGTACTTC. The genes are TRBV18 and TRBJ2-7; maybe TRBD2 (5 bases). This CDR3 is built from 15 residues. Germline V gene sequence: CDR1 KGHSH, CDR2 LQKENI. Trimming left V 0 bases short and J 1 base short, with 10 bases between.

The rearrangement links TRBV7-9 to TRBJ2-5, with D possibly TRBD2 on 6 matching bases. Germline values: CDR1 SEHNR, CDR2 FQNEAQ (reference sequence). The CDR3 is made up of 14 amino acids. The V gene lost 3 bases and the J gene lost 2 bases, with 10 bases spanning the gap. In DNA form, the CDR3 reads TGTGCCAGCAGCTTGTCGGCGGGGCAAGAGACCCAGTACTTC. Its protein is CASSLSAGQETQYF.